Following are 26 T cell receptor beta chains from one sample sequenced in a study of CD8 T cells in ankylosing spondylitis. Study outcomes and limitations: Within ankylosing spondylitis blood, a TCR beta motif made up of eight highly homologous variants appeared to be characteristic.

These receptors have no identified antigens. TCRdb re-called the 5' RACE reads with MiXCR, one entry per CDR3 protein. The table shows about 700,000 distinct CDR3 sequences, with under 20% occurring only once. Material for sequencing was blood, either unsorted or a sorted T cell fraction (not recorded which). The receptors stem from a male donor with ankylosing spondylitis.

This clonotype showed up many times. CDR3 in DNA: TGTGCCAGCAGTAGCCGGGACAGGGAAGGAACAGATACGCAGTATTTT. As protein: CASSSRDREGTDTQYF. The chain is built from TRBV12-3 or TRBV12-4 and TRBJ2-3, with 9 bases aligning to TRBD1. The CDR3 consists of 16 residues. Germline trimming cut 5 bases from V and 3 bases from J; bases unmatched to any gene: 9.

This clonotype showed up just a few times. CDR3 amino acids: CASSSPDTTAAAYEQYF. CDR3 nucleotides: TGTGCCAGCAGCTCCCCCGACACAACGGCGGCCGCCTACGAGCAGTACTTC. The chain employs TRBV7-9 and TRBJ2-7; D is uncertain. The CDR3 covers 17 residues. CDR1 and CDR2 from the germline V gene are SEHNR and FQNEAQ (reference sequence). V was pared by 4 bases and J by 2 bases, with 21 bases between.

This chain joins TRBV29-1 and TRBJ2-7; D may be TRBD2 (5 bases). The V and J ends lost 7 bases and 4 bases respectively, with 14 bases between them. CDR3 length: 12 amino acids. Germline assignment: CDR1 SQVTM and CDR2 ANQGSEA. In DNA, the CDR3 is TGCAGCGCCGGTGGCAGCGGATACGAGCAGTACTTC. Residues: CSAGGSGYEQYF.

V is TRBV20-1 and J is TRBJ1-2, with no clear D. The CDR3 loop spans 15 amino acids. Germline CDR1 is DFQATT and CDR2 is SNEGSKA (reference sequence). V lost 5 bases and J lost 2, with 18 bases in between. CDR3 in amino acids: CSAYEIGRKNYGYTF. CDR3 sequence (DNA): TGCAGTGCTTATGAAATAGGACGGAAAAACTATGGCTACACCTTC.

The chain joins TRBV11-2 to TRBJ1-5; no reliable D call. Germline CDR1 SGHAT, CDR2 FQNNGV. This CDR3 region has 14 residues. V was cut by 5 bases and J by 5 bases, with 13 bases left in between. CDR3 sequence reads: CASSHDRKDQPQHF. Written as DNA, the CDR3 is TGTGCCAGCAGCCACGACCGCAAGGATCAGCCCCAGCATTTT.

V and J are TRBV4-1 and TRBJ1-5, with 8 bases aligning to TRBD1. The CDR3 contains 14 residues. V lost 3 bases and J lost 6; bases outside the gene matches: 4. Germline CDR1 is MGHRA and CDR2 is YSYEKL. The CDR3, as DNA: TGCGCCAGCAGCCAGGGAGACAGGGGTCAGCCCCAGCATTTT. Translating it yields CASSQGDRGQPQHF.

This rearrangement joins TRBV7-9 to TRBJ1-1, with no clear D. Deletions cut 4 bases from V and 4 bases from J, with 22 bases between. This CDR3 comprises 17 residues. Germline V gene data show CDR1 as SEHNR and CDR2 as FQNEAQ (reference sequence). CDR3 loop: CASSWGYAGNGVTEAFF. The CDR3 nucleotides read TGTGCCAGCAGCTGGGGATATGCTGGGAACGGGGTCACTGAAGCTTTCTTT.

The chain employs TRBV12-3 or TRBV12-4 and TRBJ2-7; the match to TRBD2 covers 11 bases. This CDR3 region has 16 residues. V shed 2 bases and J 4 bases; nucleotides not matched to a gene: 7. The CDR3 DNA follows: TGTGCCAGCAGTTTATATAGCGGGAGGGCCGTATACGAGCAGTACTTC. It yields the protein CASSLYSGRAVYEQYF.

The CDR3 protein is CACGGFYNEQFF. The CDR3 nucleotides read TGTGCCTGCGGGGGGTTTTACAATGAGCAGTTCTTC. This chain connects TRBV6-2 or TRBV6-3 to TRBJ2-1, with 8 bases lining up with TRBD2. This CDR3 is built from 12 residues. Germline V gene data show CDR1 as MNHEY and CDR2 as SVGEGT. The V gene end was trimmed by 11 bases and the J gene end by 4 bases; junction bases not matched to a gene: 4.

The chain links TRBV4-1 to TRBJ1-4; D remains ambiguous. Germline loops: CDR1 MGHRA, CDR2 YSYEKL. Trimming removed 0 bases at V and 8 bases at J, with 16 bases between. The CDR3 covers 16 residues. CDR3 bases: TGCGCCAGCAGCCAAGACCACGGAGGGATTGGAGAAAAACTGTTTTTT. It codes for CASSQDHGGIGEKLFF.

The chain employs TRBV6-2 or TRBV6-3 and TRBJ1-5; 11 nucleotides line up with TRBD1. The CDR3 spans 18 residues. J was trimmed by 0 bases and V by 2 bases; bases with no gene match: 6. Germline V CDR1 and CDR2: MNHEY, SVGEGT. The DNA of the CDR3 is TGTGCCAGCAGTTACCGGACAGGGGGCACCGTTAGCAATCAGCCCCAGCATTTT. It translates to CASSYRTGGTVSNQPQHF.

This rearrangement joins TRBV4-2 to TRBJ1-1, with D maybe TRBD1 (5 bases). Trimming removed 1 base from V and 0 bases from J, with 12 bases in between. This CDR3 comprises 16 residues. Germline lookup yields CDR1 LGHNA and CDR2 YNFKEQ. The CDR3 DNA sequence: TGTGCCAGCAGCCAAGCGTCCGCGGGGCTGAACACTGAAGCTTTCTTT. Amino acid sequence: CASSQASAGLNTEAFF.

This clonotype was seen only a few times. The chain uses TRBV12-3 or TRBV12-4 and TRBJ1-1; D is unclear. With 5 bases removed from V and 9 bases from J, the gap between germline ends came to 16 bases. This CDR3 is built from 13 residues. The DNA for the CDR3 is TGTGCCAGCAGTCGGGAAACCGGGCGCCAAGCTTTCTTT. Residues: CASSRETGRQAFF.

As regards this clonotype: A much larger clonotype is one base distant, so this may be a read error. The CDR3 protein is CASSLGGITTTGELFF. In nucleotides, the CDR3 is TGCGCCAGCAGCTTGGGTGGGATTACAACCACCGGGGAGCTGTTTTTT. The V gene is TRBV5-1, the J gene TRBJ2-2; D not resolved. This CDR3 region has 16 residues. Looked up from germline, CDR1 is SGHRS and CDR2 is YFSETQ. V gave up 0 bases and J gave up 4 bases, with 13 bases separating them. Full variable domain (rest looked up from reference TRBV5-1 and TRBJ2-2): KAGVTQTPRYLIKTRGQQVTLSCSPISGHRSVSWYQQTPGQGLQFLFEYFSETQRNKGNFPGRFSGRQFSNSRSEMNVSTLELGDSALYLCASSLGGITTTGELFFGEGSRLTVL.

CDR3 sequence reads: CAWRTPGKETQYF. The DNA for the CDR3 is TGTGCCTGGAGGACGCCCGGAAAAGAGACCCAGTACTTC. The rearrangement links TRBV30 to TRBJ2-5; D is unresolved. V dropped 3 bases and J dropped 3 bases, with 11 bases sitting between them. Germline lookup yields CDR1 GTSNPN and CDR2 SVGIG (reference sequence). This CDR3 is 13 amino acids long.

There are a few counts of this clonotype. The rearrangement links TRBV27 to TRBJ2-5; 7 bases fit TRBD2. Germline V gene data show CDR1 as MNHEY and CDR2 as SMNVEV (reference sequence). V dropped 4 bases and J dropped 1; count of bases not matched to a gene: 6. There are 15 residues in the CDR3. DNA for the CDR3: TGTGCCAGCAGTTGGGGGGGAGGGCGCCAAGAGACCCAGTACTTC. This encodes CASSWGGGRQETQYF.

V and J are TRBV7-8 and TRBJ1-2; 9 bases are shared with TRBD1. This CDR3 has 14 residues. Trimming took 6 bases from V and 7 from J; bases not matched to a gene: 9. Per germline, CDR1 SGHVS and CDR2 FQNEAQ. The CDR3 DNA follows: TGTGCCAGCAGGGGGACAGGGAACAACGGTGGCTACACCTTC. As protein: CASRGTGNNGGYTF.

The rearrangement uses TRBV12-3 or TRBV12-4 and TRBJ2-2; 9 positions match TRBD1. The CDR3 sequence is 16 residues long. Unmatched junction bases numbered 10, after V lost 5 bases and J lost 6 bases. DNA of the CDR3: TGTGCCAGCAGTCCCGGCCGGGACAGGGTAGCCGGGGAGCTGTTTTTT. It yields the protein CASSPGRDRVAGELFF.

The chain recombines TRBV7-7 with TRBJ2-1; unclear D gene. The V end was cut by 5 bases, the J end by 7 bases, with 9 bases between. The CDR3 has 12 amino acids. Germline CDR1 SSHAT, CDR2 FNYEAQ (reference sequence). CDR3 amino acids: CASSKDGNEQFF. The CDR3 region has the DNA TGTGCCAGCAGCAAGGACGGAAATGAGCAGTTCTTC.

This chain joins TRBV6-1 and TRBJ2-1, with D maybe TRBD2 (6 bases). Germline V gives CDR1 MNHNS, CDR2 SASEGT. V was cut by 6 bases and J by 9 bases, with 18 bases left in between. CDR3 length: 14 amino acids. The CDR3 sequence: CASSREPTRGEQFF. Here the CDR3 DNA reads TGTGCCAGCAGCCGGGAGCCGACTAGGGGTGAGCAGTTCTTC.

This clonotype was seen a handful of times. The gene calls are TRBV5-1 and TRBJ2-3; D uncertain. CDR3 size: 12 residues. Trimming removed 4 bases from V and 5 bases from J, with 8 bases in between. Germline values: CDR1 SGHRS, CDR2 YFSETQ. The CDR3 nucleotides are TGCGCCAGCAGCGCACCAGGAGATACGCAGTATTTT. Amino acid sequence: CASSAPGDTQYF.

The CDR3 is CASSKHIDSAPAKNIQYF. The CDR3 region has the DNA TGTGCCAGCAGCAAACACATCGACAGCGCCCCAGCCAAAAACATTCAGTACTTC. V usage is TRBV11-2 and J usage is TRBJ2-4, with a tentative D call TRBD1 (5 bases). Trimming removed 5 bases at V and 0 bases at J, with 20 bases between. Germline V lookup: CDR1 SGHAT, CDR2 FQNNGV. This CDR3 has 18 residues.

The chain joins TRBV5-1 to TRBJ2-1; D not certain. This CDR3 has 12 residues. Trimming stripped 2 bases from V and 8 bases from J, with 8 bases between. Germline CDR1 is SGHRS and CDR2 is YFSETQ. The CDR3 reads CASSFDLDEQFF. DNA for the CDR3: TGCGCCAGCAGCTTCGACCTCGATGAGCAGTTCTTC.

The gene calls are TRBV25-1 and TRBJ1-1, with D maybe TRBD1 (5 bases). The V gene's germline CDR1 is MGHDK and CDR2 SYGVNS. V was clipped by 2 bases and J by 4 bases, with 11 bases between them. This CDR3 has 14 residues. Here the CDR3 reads CASSENTGGTEAFF. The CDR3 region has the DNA TGTGCCAGCAGTGAAAACACGGGGGGCACTGAAGCTTTCTTT.

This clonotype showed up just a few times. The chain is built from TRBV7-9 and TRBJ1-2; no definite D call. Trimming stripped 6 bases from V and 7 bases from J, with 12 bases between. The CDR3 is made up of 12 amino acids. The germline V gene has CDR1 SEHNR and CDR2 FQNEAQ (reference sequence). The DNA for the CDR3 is TGTGCCAGCAGGGGCTATAATCCTGGCTACACCTTC. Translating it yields CASRGYNPGYTF. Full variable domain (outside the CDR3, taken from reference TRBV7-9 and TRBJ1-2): DTGVSQNPRHKITKRGQNVTFRCDPISEHNRLYWYRQTLGQGPEFLTYFQNEAQLEKSRLLSDRFSAERPKGSFSTLEIQRTEQGDSAMYLCASRGYNPGYTFGSGTRLTVV.

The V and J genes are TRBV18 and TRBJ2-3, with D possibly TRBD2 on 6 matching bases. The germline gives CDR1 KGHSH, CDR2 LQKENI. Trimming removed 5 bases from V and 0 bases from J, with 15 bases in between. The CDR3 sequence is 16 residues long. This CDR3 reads CASSKGGLGSTDTQYF. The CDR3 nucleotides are TGTGCCAGCTCAAAGGGAGGCTTAGGGAGCACAGATACGCAGTATTTT.